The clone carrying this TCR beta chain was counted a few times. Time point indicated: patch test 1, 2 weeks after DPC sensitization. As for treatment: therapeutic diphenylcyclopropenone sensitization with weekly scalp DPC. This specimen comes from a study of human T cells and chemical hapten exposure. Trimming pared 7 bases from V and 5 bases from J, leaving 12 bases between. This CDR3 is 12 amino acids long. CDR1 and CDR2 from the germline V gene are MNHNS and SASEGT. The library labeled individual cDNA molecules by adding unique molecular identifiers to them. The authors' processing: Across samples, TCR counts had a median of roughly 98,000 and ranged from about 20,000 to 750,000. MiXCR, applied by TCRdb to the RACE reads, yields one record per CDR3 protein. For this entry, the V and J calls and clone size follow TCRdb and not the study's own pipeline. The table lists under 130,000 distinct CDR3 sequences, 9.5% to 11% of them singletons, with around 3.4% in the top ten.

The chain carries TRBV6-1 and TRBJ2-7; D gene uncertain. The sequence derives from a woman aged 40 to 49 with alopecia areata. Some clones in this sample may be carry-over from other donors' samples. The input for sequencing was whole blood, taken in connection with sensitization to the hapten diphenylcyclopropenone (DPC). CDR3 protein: CASTKREHEQYF. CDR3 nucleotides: TGTGCCAGCACAAAAAGGGAACACGAGCAGTACTTC.